This T cell receptor (beta chain) was profiled in a study of T-cell memory formation after mild COVID-19. For the study at large: The TCR clusters were mostly specific to one donor. Study results and limitations: Several responding clones turned up in pre-infection memory, indicating that cross-reactive memory may have taken part. Researchers report contracting CD4+ clones mostly in CM and EM, with CD8+ clones in EMRA.

5'RACE with constant-segment primers built TCRalpha and TCRbeta cDNA libraries with UMIs. Via MiXCR, TCRdb re-called the 5' RACE reads, giving one row per CDR3 protein. Found here are just over 200,000 distinct CDR3 sequences, roughly 10% of them singletons; the top ten hold approximately 3.3%. The CDR3 length is 13 residues. Trimming removed 3 bases at V and 1 base at J, with 6 bases between. This clonotype showed up just a few times. Its antigen is currently unknown. The receptor comes from a man aged 18 to 30 who had mild COVID-19 (a few samples of this study predate the infection). Cell type and time point are not known. The V call is TRBV12-3 or TRBV12-4, the J call TRBJ1-1; D is unresolved. The sample was PBMCs or a T cell subset sorted from them (not recorded which). For the CDR3, the DNA is TGTGCCAGCAGTTTGATAGGGAACACTGAAGCTTTCTTT. This gives the protein CASSLIGNTEAFF.